Listed here are 8 T cell receptor beta chains from one sample, sequenced in a study of beta chain features in type 1 diabetes. Expressed TCRB transcripts were sequenced because the entire RNA isolate underwent reverse transcription. Only in-frame clones appear in the TCRdb table, and some are missing; sequencing was by immunoSEQ multiplex PCR. There are 350,000 to 450,000 clones in the sample; approximately 15% occur only once, and 0.035% to 0.04% lies in the top ten. Source material: naive CD4+ T cells from blood. The receptors shown here come from a man in his thirties or forties in good health.

In its sample, this clone was seen a few times. This chain uses TRBV4-3 with TRBJ2-1; possible D gene TRBD1, 6 bases. CDR3 size: 13 residues. Germline lookup yields CDR1 LGHNA and CDR2 YSLEER. Between the trimmed V and J ends, which lost 2 bases and 9 bases, there was a span of 11 bases. The CDR3 loop is CASSQNRESEQFF. CDR3 DNA: TGCGCCAGCAGCCAAAACAGGGAAAGTGAGCAGTTCTTC.

J is TRBJ2-2 and V is TRBV7-3, with 7 bases aligning to TRBD2. CDR3 length: 15 amino acids. CDR1 SGHTA and CDR2 FQGTGA come from the germline V gene. Unmatched junction bases numbered 7, after V lost 5 bases and J lost 4 bases. The CDR3 here is CASSPPGGPTGELFF. CDR3 in DNA: TGTGCCAGCAGCCCTCCGGGAGGCCCCACCGGGGAGCTGTTTTTT.

With regard to this clone: This specimen includes other DNA sequences encoding the same CDR3. The V gene is TRBV10-3, the J gene TRBJ2-7; 8 nucleotides match TRBD2. The CDR3 covers 12 residues. The ends lost 5 bases at V and 3 bases at J; junction bases unmatched: 0. Germline V gene sequence: CDR1 ENHRY, CDR2 SYGVKD. The CDR3 DNA sequence: TGTGCCATCAGTAGCGGGAGCTACGAGCAGTACGTC. It yields the protein CAISSGSYEQYV.

Only a few counts were recorded for this clone. The V and J genes are TRBV7-6 and TRBJ2-7; D ambiguous. The germline V gene encodes CDR1 SGHVS and CDR2 FNYEAQ. This CDR3 has 12 amino acids. Trimming removed 3 bases at V and 7 bases at J, with 10 bases between. The CDR3 loop is CASSFPKGEQYF. The CDR3 coding sequence is TGTGCCAGCAGCTTCCCAAAAGGGGAGCAGTACTTC. The entire variable domain, with the rest obtained from reference TRBV7-6 and TRBJ2-7, is as follows: GAGVSQSPRYKVTKRGQDVALRCDPISGHVSLYWYRQALGQGPEFLTYFNYEAQQDKSGLPNDRFSAERPEGSISTLTIQRTEQRDSAMYRCASSFPKGEQYFGPGTRLTVT.

This clone turned up a few times. This sequence joins TRBV2 and TRBJ1-2; D might be TRBD1 (5 bases). This CDR3 is built from 15 residues. The V and J ends lost 3 bases and 1 base respectively, with 12 bases between them. Germline-derived CDR1 and CDR2 are SNHLY and FYNNEI. CDR3 in DNA: TGTGCCAGCAGTGATATTCTAGGGGATAACTATGGCTACACCTTC. Translating gives CASSDILGDNYGYTF.

This clone showed up just a few times. This chain joins TRBV15 and TRBJ2-7; 14 bases fit TRBD2. V shed 5 bases, J shed 2 bases, and the junction held 2 bases outside the gene matches. The CDR3 is 15 amino acids. Germline V gives CDR1 LNHNV, CDR2 YYDKDF (reference sequence). CDR3 DNA: TGTGCCACCAGCGTGGGACTAGCGGGGGCCTACGAGCAGTACGTC. Its protein is CATSVGLAGAYEQYV.

There are a few counts of this clone. The chain couples TRBV10-3 to TRBJ2-5; D perhaps matches TRBD1 (5 bases). V lost 0 bases and J lost 2, with 7 bases in between. Per germline, CDR1 ENHRY and CDR2 SYGVKD. The CDR3 runs 14 residues. CDR3 sequence reads: CAISESTGQETQYF. The CDR3 bases are TGTGCCATCAGTGAGTCAACAGGACAAGAGACCCAGTACTTC.

This rearrangement joins TRBV15 to TRBJ2-7, with D hard to call. Germline CDR1 is LNHNV and CDR2 is YYDKDF (reference sequence). Trimming took off 0 bases at V and 3 bases at J, with 3 bases between the two ends. This CDR3 comprises 12 residues. CDR3 bases: TGTGCCACCAGCAGAGACCTCTACGAGCAGTACGTC. This translates into CATSRDLYEQYV.